The clone carrying this TCR beta chain was recorded at least ten times. Antigen unknown. A junction boundary mismatches the germline segment, possibly from a read error. This CDR3 is 16 amino acids long. Germline V gene data show CDR1 as LNHNV and CDR2 as YYDKDF (reference sequence). CDR3 regions of TCR beta were amplified from RNA transcripts. After a first-round RT-PCR with HTBI primers, a second-round multiplex PCR was run. Using its own MiXCR run on the multiplex PCR reads, TCRdb lists one record per CDR3 protein. The table has about 420,000 distinct CDR3 sequences, approximately 21% seen once. This sample is part of a study of Graves' ophthalmopathy and Graves' hyperthyroidism. Notes on the study in general: Most expanded clonotypes in thyroid above 0.001 frequency also showed up in blood.

The sequence was collected from a woman between 18 and 29 years old with stable Graves' hyperthyroidism. The chain employs TRBV15 and TRBJ2-5, with D perhaps TRBD2 (5 bases). Material: peripheral blood. The chain's CDR3 is CATSRDVVGDQEAQYF. CDR3 DNA: TGTGCCACCAGCAGAGATGTGGTGGGAGACCAAGAGGCCCAGTACTTC.